What follows describes a single T cell receptor beta chain. Its antigen remains unidentified. Every donor contributed roughly 10 milliliters of peripheral blood by blood draw. Extraction yielded at least 6 micrograms of total RNA per sample. Germline CDR1 LGHDT, CDR2 YNNKEL (reference sequence). The CDR3 has 15 residues. The V segment lost 1 base and the J segment 3 bases; nucleotides outside the gene matches: 5. The sample comes from a study of blood T cells in healthy people across ages. Findings and limits, study-wide: Nothing was known about donor CMV status, and this possibly confounded expanded clonotype changes.

Using a J-beta primer mix together with a sample-barcoded 5' primer, a second PCR was run for about 6 to 11 cycles. MiXCR, applied by TCRdb to the 5' RACE reads, yields one record per CDR3 protein. The profile shows approximately 800,000 distinct CDR3 sequences, 62% of them singletons. The chain has TRBV3-1 and TRBJ1-1; 7 nucleotides line up with TRBD1. The source of this sequence is a man aged 25 to 40 in good health. Specimen: blood. The CDR3 protein is CASSQGSGGYTEAFF. The CDR3 DNA reads TGTGCCAGCAGCCAAGGGTCAGGGGGATACACTGAAGCTTTCTTT.